The clone carrying this T cell receptor (beta chain) was counted at least ten times. Its target is not known. RNA transcripts provided the source from which TCR beta CDR3 regions were amplified. Using the HTBI primer set, a first-round RT-PCR was run on the TCR CDR3. One entry per CDR3 protein results from TCRdb running MiXCR on the multiplex PCR reads. The sample records approximately 490,000 distinct CDR3 sequences, approximately 23% being singletons. A patient was excluded if there was uncontrolled infection, other autoimmune disease, pregnancy or lactation. PBMCs stemmed from less than 13 ml fresh peripheral blood. The entry originates in a study of T cells in Graves' hyperthyroidism and ophthalmopathy. Study results and caveats: A median approximately 6.5 months before onset, the model predicted ophthalmopathy.

The CDR3 contains 15 residues. Germline lookup yields CDR1 SEHNR and CDR2 FQNEAQ (reference sequence). Trimming took 4 bases from V and 3 from J, leaving 15 bases between them. Sequenced input: blood. This TCR was recovered from a woman aged 70-85 years with Graves' ophthalmopathy. The chain combines TRBV7-9 with TRBJ1-1; D not resolved. The chain's CDR3 is CASSSRRGGDTEAFF. In DNA form, the CDR3 reads TGTGCCAGCAGCTCCCGCCGAGGCGGGGACACTGAAGCTTTCTTT.